These 32 T cell receptor beta chains were all obtained from the same sample, sequenced in a study of cytotoxic CD8 clonotypes in ibrutinib-treated CLL. TCRdb keeps only in-frame clones here, not all; method: immunoSEQ multiplex PCR. Of 130,000 or so clones detected, approximately 85% appear once; the ten largest clones hold around 2.1%. The sequenced sample was PBMCs, obtained after 24 months of ibrutinib treatment. The receptors here all came from a human donor with chronic lymphocytic leukemia.

The rearrangement uses TRBV4-1 and TRBJ1-1; D gene uncertain. Germline CDR1 MGHRA, CDR2 YSYEKL. Trimming removed 3 bases at V and 6 bases at J, with 14 bases between. The CDR3 runs to 14 residues. The CDR3 DNA is TGCGCCAGCAGCCATTTGACCGGGAGGGCTGAAGCTTTCTTT. It translates to CASSHLTGRAEAFF.

The chain has TRBV7-2 and TRBJ2-4, with 9 bases that match TRBD1. Germline loops: CDR1 SGHTA, CDR2 FQGNSA. V trimming: 5 bases; J trimming: 7 bases; junction bases outside the gene matches: 3. The CDR3 has 13 amino acids. The CDR3 nucleotides read TGTGCCAGCAGCGAAGGACAGGGGAACATTCAGTACTTC. The encoded protein is CASSEGQGNIQYF.

The V and J genes are TRBV27 and TRBJ2-3; D is unresolved. Per the germline V gene, CDR1 is MNHEY and CDR2 is SMNVEV (reference sequence). The CDR3 spans 15 residues. V dropped 5 bases and J dropped 0 bases, with 12 bases sitting between them. The CDR3 region is CASSPWADSTDTQYF. In DNA form, the CDR3 reads TGTGCCAGCAGTCCCTGGGCGGACAGCACAGATACGCAGTATTTT.

V usage is TRBV14 and J usage is TRBJ2-1, with D perhaps TRBD1 or TRBD2 (6 bases each). The CDR3 totals 14 residues. Looked up from germline, CDR1 is SGHDN and CDR2 is FVKESK. The ends were cut back, 6 bases at V and 8 bases at J, with 17 bases in the middle. Written as DNA, the CDR3 is TGTGCCAGCAGTACCCTCCGGGGGCGCGATGAGCAGTTCTTC. Its translation: CASSTLRGRDEQFF. Filled out from reference TRBV14 and TRBJ2-1, the complete variable domain reads EAGVTQFPSHSVIEKGQTVTLRCDPISGHDNLYWYRRVMGKEIKFLLHFVKESKQDESGMPNNRFLAERTGGTYSTLKVQPAELEDSGVYFCASSTLRGRDEQFFGPGTRLTVL.

This chain links TRBV27 with TRBJ2-2; the match to TRBD1 covers 8 bases. The CDR3 is 15 amino acids. The J segment lost 7 bases and the V segment lost 6 bases, leaving 10 bases of the junction unmatched. CDR1 MNHEY and CDR2 SMNVEV come from the germline V gene (reference sequence). The CDR3 nucleotides read TGTGCCAGCAGGATCTATACAGGGGGTGGCGGGGAGCTGTTTTTT. Translation gives CASRIYTGGGGELFF.

By proportion, this clone is medium-sized. The CDR3 region is CATSTGGRDQPQHF. CDR3 nucleotides: TGTGCCACCTCCACAGGGGGAAGGGATCAGCCCCAGCATTTT. V usage is TRBV10-3 and J usage is TRBJ1-5; 8 bases agree with TRBD1. Per the germline V gene, CDR1 is ENHRY and CDR2 is SYGVKD. The CDR3 extends over 14 amino acids. V dropped 10 bases and J dropped 5; count of bases not matched to a gene: 10.

The gene calls are TRBV10-3 and TRBJ2-5; D uncertain. The CDR3 runs 16 residues. Germline V gene lookup returns CDR1 ENHRY and CDR2 SYGVKD. The V end was cut by 3 bases, the J end by 0 bases, with 14 bases between. Here the CDR3 reads CAISDRRKTYQETQYF. The CDR3 DNA is TGTGCCATCAGTGATCGAAGGAAAACCTACCAAGAGACCCAGTACTTC.

The chain is built from TRBV4-2 and TRBJ1-2, with D perhaps TRBD1 (5 bases). Germline lookup yields CDR1 LGHNA and CDR2 YNFKEQ. The length of the CDR3 is 15 residues. Trimming left V 0 bases short and J 8 bases short, with 16 bases between. In DNA, the CDR3 is TGTGCCAGCAGCCAAGAAGGAGTAACAGGTGAAGGCTACACCTTC. As protein: CASSQEGVTGEGYTF.

This chain connects TRBV5-6 to TRBJ1-1; 8 positions agree with TRBD1. The ends lost 0 bases at V and 0 bases at J; junction bases unmatched: 7. The CDR3 spans 17 residues. CDR1 is SGHDT, CDR2 YYEEEE, per germline. CDR3 DNA: TGTGCCAGCAGCTTGGTCCGACAGGGGAACGTGAACACTGAAGCTTTCTTT. This gives the protein CASSLVRQGNVNTEAFF.

This chain joins TRBV7-3 and TRBJ2-1, with unresolved D. The CDR3 runs to 14 residues. V was shortened by 0 bases and J by 5 bases, with 8 bases between the two germline ends. Germline V lookup: CDR1 SGHTA, CDR2 FQGTGA. The CDR3 sequence is CASSLTGWDNEQFF. The CDR3 DNA sequence: TGTGCCAGCAGCTTAACAGGGTGGGACAATGAGCAGTTCTTC.

V and J are TRBV19 and TRBJ2-1; D unresolved. Germline V CDR1 and CDR2: LNHDA, SQIVND (reference sequence). The CDR3 has 15 residues. Trimming pared 4 bases from V and 4 bases from J, leaving 14 bases between. The CDR3 bases are TGTGCCAGTAGTAGTACCCCCGGCGGATACAATGAGCAGTTCTTC. Protein product: CASSSTPGGYNEQFF.

The genes are TRBV15 and TRBJ2-1; 8 bases are a match to TRBD2. Trimming removed 5 bases from V and 2 bases from J; junction bases left unmatched: 5. Germline CDR1 LNHNV, CDR2 YYDKDF (reference sequence). The CDR3 sequence is 15 residues long. CDR3 protein: CATSPRSGAYNEQFF. The CDR3, as DNA: TGTGCCACCAGCCCCCGTAGCGGGGCCTACAATGAGCAGTTCTTC.

The chain recombines TRBV4-3 with TRBJ2-7, with D tentatively TRBD2 (6 bases). The CDR3 extends over 17 amino acids. Trimming removed 0 bases from V and 2 bases from J, with 17 bases in between. Germline V gives CDR1 LGHNA, CDR2 YSLEER. The chain's CDR3 is CASSQDLRVGSAYEQYF. The DNA of the CDR3 is TGCGCCAGCAGCCAAGATCTAAGAGTCGGGAGCGCCTACGAGCAGTACTTC.

The chain carries TRBV7-2 and TRBJ2-7; D could derive from TRBD1 or TRBD2 (5 bases each). Per germline, CDR1 SGHTA and CDR2 FQGNSA. Trimming removed 5 bases at V and 0 bases at J, with 11 bases between. This CDR3 contains 14 residues. This CDR3 reads CASSRPGASYEQYF. The CDR3 coding sequence is TGTGCCAGCAGCCGGCCCGGGGCCTCCTACGAGCAGTACTTC.

The V gene is TRBV7-2, the J gene TRBJ1-2; D is perhaps TRBD1 (6 bases). The CDR3 spans 15 residues. Germline loops: CDR1 SGHTA, CDR2 FQGNSA. With 6 bases removed from V and 0 bases from J, the gap between germline ends came to 14 bases. The CDR3: CASSREEGANYGYTF. CDR3 in DNA: TGTGCCAGCAGTCGAGAGGAGGGGGCTAACTATGGCTACACCTTC.

The chain joins TRBV2 to TRBJ1-1; D is unclear. CDR1 is SNHLY, CDR2 FYNNEI, per germline. V was trimmed by 4 bases and J by 1 base, leaving 10 bases between them. The length of the CDR3 is 14 residues. CDR3 loop: CASSGNRQNTEAFF. In DNA, the CDR3 is TGTGCCAGCAGTGGAAACAGACAGAACACTGAAGCTTTCTTT. The entire variable domain, with the rest obtained from reference TRBV2 and TRBJ1-1, is as follows: EPEVTQTPSHQVTQMGQEVILRCVPISNHLYFYWYRQILGQKVEFLVSFYNNEISEKSEIFDDQFSVERPDGSNFTLKIRSTKLEDSAMYFCASSGNRQNTEAFFGQGTRLTVV.

The chain uses TRBV7-2 and TRBJ1-3; a possible D gene is TRBD1 (6 bases). V lost 5 bases and J 4 bases, leaving 15 bases between the germline ends. Looked up from germline, CDR1 is SGHTA and CDR2 is FQGNSA. CDR3 length equals 15 residues. CDR3 sequence reads: CASSPRYRDGNTIYF. DNA of the CDR3: TGTGCCAGCAGCCCCCGTTACAGGGACGGAAACACCATATATTTT.

This sequence joins TRBV11-2 and TRBJ2-7; possibly TRBD1 for D (6 bases). The CDR3 length is 15 residues. Germline CDR1 reads SGHAT; CDR2 reads FQNNGV. V lost 6 bases and J lost 2, with 17 bases in between. The CDR3 DNA reads TGTGCCAGCAGTCACAGGGTGGGGGCCCCCTACGAGCAGTACTTC. Amino acid sequence: CASSHRVGAPYEQYF.

This clone was seen more than once but under ten times. V is TRBV5-4 and J is TRBJ1-5; the D is unclear. The germline gives CDR1 SGHNT, CDR2 YYREEE (reference sequence). The V and J ends lost 0 bases and 3 bases respectively, with 10 bases between them. CDR3 size: 15 residues. The CDR3 nucleotides are TGTGCCAGCAGCTTGGGCGGCTGGGCCAATCAGCCCCAGCATTTT. Translated, it gives CASSLGGWANQPQHF.

The V gene is TRBV28, the J gene TRBJ2-1; TRBD1 might be the D (5 bases). CDR3 size: 16 residues. V gave up 2 bases and J gave up 6 bases, with 17 bases separating them. Germline CDR1 MDHEN, CDR2 SYDVKM. CDR3 region: CASSLVLGRASNEQFF. The DNA of the CDR3 is TGTGCCAGCAGTTTAGTACTGGGGCGCGCCAGCAATGAGCAGTTCTTC.

The CDR3 DNA sequence: TGTGCCAGCAGCTCACCGGGACAGAATAGCAATCAGCCCCAGCATTTT. Its translation is CASSSPGQNSNQPQHF. This chain joins TRBV7-2 and TRBJ1-5, with 7 bases aligning to TRBD1. The CDR3 consists of 16 residues. CDR1 SGHTA and CDR2 FQGNSA come from the germline V gene. The J segment lost 0 bases and the V segment lost 4 bases, leaving 6 bases of the junction unmatched.

This clone has more than one count but fewer than ten. This chain links TRBV1 with TRBJ2-5; TRBD2 is the table's D call and was not checked against the DNA. TRBV1 is labeled a pseudogene. The CDR3 spans 14 residues. The CDR3 DNA reads as TGCACCAGCAGCCAAGTGAAGCGGCGGGAGACCCAGTACTTC. As protein: CTSSQVKRRETQYF.

This rearrangement joins TRBV5-1 to TRBJ2-1; the D gene is possibly TRBD2 (6 bases). The CDR3 spans 15 residues. V was trimmed by 1 base and J by 8 bases, leaving 16 bases between them. In germline, CDR1 is SGHRS, CDR2 YFSETQ. For the CDR3, the DNA is TGCGCCAGCAGCTTGTCCGGGGGAACCAAGCATGAGCAGTTCTTC. Translation gives CASSLSGGTKHEQFF.

DNA of the CDR3: TGTGCCAGCAGTGCCACAAGAAACAATGAGCAGTTCTTC. This sequence encodes CASSATRNNEQFF. The chain joins TRBV2 to TRBJ2-1, with D unresolved. CDR1 is SNHLY, CDR2 FYNNEI, per germline. The V end lost 4 bases, the J end lost 5 bases, and 9 bases lay between the germline ends. This CDR3 spans 13 amino acids.

The rearrangement joins TRBV18 to TRBJ2-2; the match to TRBD2 covers 9 bases. This CDR3 has 18 amino acids. The V and J ends lost 3 bases and 5 bases, in that order; junction bases with no gene match: 13. The germline CDR1 and CDR2 sequences are KGHSH and LQKENI. The CDR3 spells CASSPTLAGVKGTGELFF. CDR3 nucleotide sequence: TGTGCCAGCTCACCGACTTTAGCGGGAGTAAAAGGGACCGGGGAGCTGTTTTTT.

This CDR3 is CSGKDRESPYEQYF. The DNA of the CDR3 is TGCAGCGGGAAGGACAGGGAGTCTCCCTACGAGCAGTACTTC. V usage is TRBV29-1 and J usage is TRBJ2-7, with TRBD1 identical over 8 bases. J gave up 2 bases and V 7 bases, and 10 bases lay outside the gene matches. The CDR3 length is 14 residues. Per the germline V gene, CDR1 is SQVTM and CDR2 is ANQGSEA.

J is TRBJ2-3 and V is TRBV18, with a possible D match to TRBD1 (6 bases). Germline V gives CDR1 KGHSH, CDR2 LQKENI. There are 15 residues in the CDR3. The V and J ends lost 5 bases and 2 bases respectively, with 14 bases between them. The CDR3 DNA reads as TGTGCCAGCTCAACTCGGGACACCTCCACAGATACGCAGTATTTT. Translation: CASSTRDTSTDTQYF.

The rearrangement joins TRBV5-8 to TRBJ2-2; D gene ambiguous. Germline CDR1 SGHTS, CDR2 YDEGEE. CDR3 length: 15 amino acids. V was trimmed by 2 bases and J by 1 base, leaving 9 bases between them. The CDR3 is CASSFTSGNTGELFF. CDR3 coding DNA: TGTGCCAGCAGCTTCACATCAGGGAACACCGGGGAGCTGTTTTTT.

The genes are TRBV29-1 and TRBJ2-1; the match to TRBD2 covers 13 bases. V was pared by 7 bases and J by 10 bases, with 7 bases of the junction left unmatched. CDR1 is SQVTM and CDR2 is ANQGSEA in the germline V gene. The CDR3 contains 13 residues. The CDR3 DNA reads as TGCAGCGCGAACCCGGGACTAGCGGGGGAGCAGTTCTTC. It codes for CSANPGLAGEQFF.

V usage is TRBV13 and J usage is TRBJ2-7; TRBD1 is a possible D gene (6 bases). The CDR3 is made up of 12 amino acids. Looked up from germline, CDR1 is PRHDT and CDR2 is FYEKMQ (reference sequence). Trimming pared 6 bases from V and 6 bases from J, leaving 12 bases between. The CDR3: CASSQGQFEQYF. Here the CDR3 DNA reads TGTGCCAGCAGTCAAGGACAGTTCGAGCAGTACTTC. Supplemented by reference TRBV13 and TRBJ2-7, the full variable domain reads AAGVIQSPRHLIKEKRETATLKCYPIPRHDTVYWYQQGPGQDPQFLISFYEKMQSDKGSIPDRFSAQQFSDYHSELNMSSLELGDSALYFCASSQGQFEQYFGPGTRLTVT.

This clone has just a few counts. The V gene is TRBV28, the J gene TRBJ1-5, with D hard to call. Germline V gene sequence: CDR1 MDHEN, CDR2 SYDVKM. The CDR3 runs to 9 residues. V lost 10 bases, J lost 9 bases, and 7 bases lay in between. The CDR3 loop reads CATGWPQHF. The CDR3 DNA reads TGTGCCACTGGGTGGCCCCAGCATTTT.

CDR3 nucleotide sequence: TGCAGCGTAGTTACCGGGACTACGCTCCAAGAGACCCAGTACTTC. It translates to CSVVTGTTLQETQYF. The chain employs TRBV29-1 and TRBJ2-5; 7 nucleotides agree with TRBD2. J was trimmed by 1 base and V by 6 bases; bases with no gene match: 11. The germline gives CDR1 SQVTM, CDR2 ANQGSEA. The CDR3 runs to 15 residues.